The T cell receptor beta chain described here comes from a study of T cell responses to AZD1222 COVID-19 vaccine. Measured with immunoSEQ multiplex PCR; TCRdb has only the in-frame clones, and not every one. The table includes roughly 80,000 clones, roughly 89% detected once. Timing groups of about 4 and about 12 weeks for second doses were pooled. This sequence was found in an adult who received the AZD1222 COVID-19 vaccine. This sample comprised peripheral blood, obtained 28 days after the second AZD1222 dose.

The CDR3 loop is CSVGDRVYNEQFF. The CDR3 DNA reads as TGCAGCGTGGGGGACAGGGTTTACAATGAGCAGTTCTTC. This chain joins TRBV29-1 and TRBJ2-1; 9 nucleotides match TRBD1. Trimming cost V 6 bases and J 4 bases; bases outside gene matches: 4. The CDR3 spans 13 residues. CDR1 is SQVTM, CDR2 ANQGSEA, per germline.